The 27 T cell receptor beta chains below all came from one sample that was sequenced in a study of blood T cell repertoires in COVID-19 (dated by TCRdb to 2020 to 2022). The library was generated by the immunoSEQ multiplex PCR assay. Held by TCRdb, this immuneACCESS table contains in-frame sequences only and omits some clones. Under half of the omission traces to an unresolved V gene where checked; the cause of the rest is unknown. The sample table holds over 80,000 clones, of which roughly 88% were seen once. The ten largest clones take up 2.5% to 3.5% of the sample. The sample taken for sequencing was peripheral blood. The receptors were sampled from a woman older than 75 with acute or convalescent COVID-19.

The chain employs TRBV28 and TRBJ2-7; D possibly corresponds to TRBD1 (6 bases). Trimming removed 6 bases at V and 5 bases at J, with 20 bases between. The CDR3 is 15 amino acids. CDR1 is MDHEN, CDR2 SYDVKM, per germline. In DNA form, the CDR3 reads TGTGCCAGCAGACCCCCGGACAGTCTTCCCCACGAGCAGTACTTC. Its translation: CASRPPDSLPHEQYF.

The rearrangement joins TRBV6-2 or TRBV6-3 to TRBJ2-3, with D unclear. Trimming cost V 2 bases and J 2 bases, with 8 bases left between them. The V gene's germline CDR1 is MNHEY and CDR2 SVGEGT. The length of the CDR3 is 14 residues. The CDR3 region has the DNA TGTGCCAGCAGTTACCTGGGCACCACAGATACGCAGTATTTT. Residues: CASSYLGTTDTQYF.

The V gene is TRBV25-1, the J gene TRBJ1-2, with D hard to call. This CDR3 is built from 13 residues. Germline V gene data show CDR1 as MGHDK and CDR2 as SYGVNS. With 10 bases removed from V and 3 bases from J, the gap between germline ends came to 15 bases. The CDR3 protein is CATGEGGHYGYTF. The CDR3 nucleotides are TGTGCCACCGGGGAGGGAGGCCACTATGGCTACACCTTC.

CDR3 region: CASSSGVLGGKLFF. CDR3 nucleotide sequence: TGTGCCAGCAGCTCGGGGGTTCTGGGCGGAAAACTGTTTTTT. V and J are TRBV5-4 and TRBJ1-4; maybe TRBD1 (5 bases). Germline values: CDR1 SGHNT, CDR2 YYREEE (reference sequence). V was pared by 3 bases and J by 10 bases, with 16 bases between. The CDR3 covers 14 residues.

The chain couples TRBV28 to TRBJ2-1, with a possible D match to TRBD2 (5 bases). CDR1 MDHEN and CDR2 SYDVKM come from the germline V gene. This CDR3 region has 16 residues. V gave up 5 bases and J gave up 0 bases, with 14 bases separating them. The CDR3 nucleotides read TGTGCCAGCAGTCAAGAGGGCTTTAGCTCCTACAATGAGCAGTTCTTC. Translated, it gives CASSQEGFSSYNEQFF.

The DNA of the CDR3 is TGCAGCGATCGGACAGGGTTTGGCTACACCTTC. The encoded protein is CSDRTGFGYTF. V gene TRBV29-1 combines with J gene TRBJ1-2; 8 bases are a match to TRBD1. Germline lookup yields CDR1 SQVTM and CDR2 ANQGSEA. CDR3 size: 11 residues. V was pared by 7 bases and J by 7 bases, with 5 bases of the junction left unmatched.

The CDR3 DNA sequence: TGTGCCAGCAGCCGGACAGGGTTTTACACTGAAGCTTTCTTT. This sequence encodes CASSRTGFYTEAFF. The J gene is TRBJ1-1, the V gene TRBV7-9; 8 bases are shared with TRBD1. The germline gives CDR1 SEHNR, CDR2 FQNEAQ (reference sequence). The J segment lost 3 bases and the V segment lost 5 bases, leaving 5 bases of the junction unmatched. The CDR3 is 14 residues long.

The chain employs TRBV4-2 and TRBJ1-3; TRBD1 aligns across 7 bases. Per the germline V gene, CDR1 is LGHNA and CDR2 is YNFKEQ. V shed 0 bases, J shed 3 bases, and the junction held 5 bases outside the gene matches. There are 16 residues in the CDR3. Written as DNA, the CDR3 is TGTGCCAGCAGCCAAGATCGACAGGGAGGTGGAAACACCATATATTTT. The encoded protein is CASSQDRQGGGNTIYF.

This clone was seen a few times. The chain is built from TRBV5-6 and TRBJ1-2; no firm D call. V was pared by 0 bases and J by 4 bases, with 10 bases between. Per the germline V gene, CDR1 is SGHDT and CDR2 is YYEEEE. The CDR3 has 14 residues. The CDR3 nucleotides read TGTGCCAGCAGCTTGGTCGCGACAATCTATGGCTACACCTTC. Its translation is CASSLVATIYGYTF.

This sequence joins TRBV28 and TRBJ1-5; the match to TRBD1 covers 9 bases. From germline, CDR1 is MDHEN and CDR2 SYDVKM. Losses at the gene ends were 2 bases for V and 2 bases for J; bases not matched to a gene: 4. There are 16 residues in the CDR3. This CDR3 is CASSLSRDRGNQPQHF. CDR3 bases: TGTGCCAGCAGTTTAAGCCGGGACAGGGGCAATCAGCCCCAGCATTTT.

This chain uses TRBV19 with TRBJ2-1, with 10 bases that match TRBD1. The V gene's germline CDR1 is LNHDA and CDR2 SQIVND (reference sequence). The CDR3 sequence is 15 residues long. V dropped 3 bases and J dropped 3; count of bases not matched to a gene: 2. CDR3 coding DNA: TGTGCCAGTAGTATTGGGGACAGGGGCTACAATGAGCAGTTCTTC. Translated: CASSIGDRGYNEQFF. Using reference TRBV19 and TRBJ2-1 for the parts outside the CDR3, the full variable domain is DGGITQSPKYLFRKEGQNVTLSCEQNLNHDAMYWYRQDPGQGLRLIYYSQIVNDFQKGDIAEGYSVSREKKESFPLTVTSAQKNPTAFYLCASSIGDRGYNEQFFGPGTRLTVL.

This chain joins TRBV12-3 or TRBV12-4 and TRBJ1-5; the match to TRBD1 covers 8 bases. This CDR3 has 13 amino acids. V shed 7 bases, J shed 7 bases, and the junction held 6 bases outside the gene matches. The CDR3 DNA follows: TGTGCCAGCAACGGACAGGGCAGCCAGCCCCAGCATTTT. Its protein is CASNGQGSQPQHF.

The V call is TRBV27, the J call TRBJ2-2; 13 bases fit TRBD2. This CDR3 region has 17 residues. V lost 6 bases and J lost 2; bases outside the gene matches: 6. Germline CDR1 reads MNHEY; CDR2 reads SMNVEV (reference sequence). This CDR3 is CASRPGTSGTNTGELFF. The DNA of the CDR3 is TGTGCCAGCAGACCTGGGACTAGCGGGACCAACACCGGGGAGCTGTTTTTT.

The chain recombines TRBV3-1 (or the pseudogene TRBV3-2) with TRBJ1-1, with D possibly being TRBD1 (6 bases). The CDR3 runs 13 residues. V was pared by 2 bases and J by 6 bases, with 10 bases between. Germline CDR1 and CDR2: LGHDT and YNNKEL (reference sequence). The CDR3 nucleotides read TGTGCCAGCAGCCAAACAGGGATCGCTGAAGCTTTCTTT. Amino acids: CASSQTGIAEAFF.

V gene TRBV7-9 combines with J gene TRBJ2-3; D not resolved. CDR3 length: 11 amino acids. The germline gives CDR1 SEHNR, CDR2 FQNEAQ (reference sequence). The V gene lost 5 bases and the J gene lost 4 bases, with 4 bases spanning the gap. The CDR3: CASSLSDTQYF. CDR3 coding DNA: TGTGCCAGCAGCCTTTCAGATACGCAGTATTTT.

The rearrangement uses TRBV6-2 or TRBV6-3 and TRBJ2-1; D gene uncertain. The CDR3 has 13 residues. The ends were cut back, 6 bases at V and 4 bases at J, with 10 bases in the middle. CDR1 MNHEY and CDR2 SVGEGT come from the germline V gene. CDR3 coding DNA: TGTGCCAGCAGCCTCGACTGGTACAATGAGCAGTTCTTC. Protein product: CASSLDWYNEQFF.

The table lists this clone with a count of one. J is TRBJ2-2 and V is TRBV5-1; 8 positions match TRBD1. Per the germline V gene, CDR1 is SGHRS and CDR2 is YFSETQ. This CDR3 comprises 16 residues. The trim removed 2 bases at V and 1 base at J, leaving 4 bases unmatched. The CDR3 nucleotides are TGCGCCAGCAGCTTTTTGGGGACAGGGAACACCGGGGAGCTGTTTTTT. Translating it yields CASSFLGTGNTGELFF.

The chain employs TRBV19 and TRBJ1-1, with 8 bases aligning to TRBD1. The V gene end was trimmed by 9 bases and the J gene end by 2 bases; junction bases not matched to a gene: 20. Germline CDR1 reads LNHDA; CDR2 reads SQIVND (reference sequence). The CDR3 contains 18 residues. CDR3: CASRGRTGKEFGNTEAFF. CDR3 bases: TGTGCCAGCCGAGGCAGGACAGGGAAAGAATTTGGAAACACTGAAGCTTTCTTT.

The chain uses TRBV6-2 or TRBV6-3 and TRBJ2-5; D perhaps matches TRBD2 (5 bases). Trimming removed 2 bases from V and 7 bases from J, with 11 bases in between. CDR1 MNHEY and CDR2 SVGEGT come from the germline V gene. This CDR3 region has 13 residues. The CDR3 reads CASSYLPGRTQYF. The CDR3 DNA reads as TGTGCCAGCAGTTACCTCCCGGGGAGGACCCAGTACTTC.

The chain uses TRBV24-1 and TRBJ2-2; TRBD2 agrees at 7 bases. Looked up from germline, CDR1 is KGHDR and CDR2 is SFDVKD. The CDR3 sequence is 16 residues long. The junction had 7 bases not matched to a gene; V was cut back by 5 bases and J by 2 bases. The DNA for the CDR3 is TGTGCCACCAGTGCCCCGGGGACTACAAACACCGGGGAGCTGTTTTTT. This sequence encodes CATSAPGTTNTGELFF.

The chain is built from TRBV11-2 and TRBJ2-3, with 9 nucleotides matching TRBD2. The CDR3 contains 18 residues. J gave up 3 bases and V 4 bases, and 14 bases lay outside the gene matches. The V gene's germline CDR1 is SGHAT and CDR2 FQNNGV. Written as DNA, the CDR3 is TGTGCCAGCAGCTCCGGACTGGCGGGAGGGCCCGGAACAGATACGCAGTATTTT. Protein product: CASSSGLAGGPGTDTQYF.

The chain employs TRBV6-6 and TRBJ2-1; TRBD1 matches at 8 bases. The CDR3 consists of 14 residues. V was pared by 6 bases and J by 6 bases, with 7 bases of the junction left unmatched. Looked up from germline, CDR1 is MNHNY and CDR2 is SVGAGI (reference sequence). The CDR3 here is CASRKDRVGNEQFF. CDR3 sequence (DNA): TGTGCCAGCAGAAAGGACAGGGTAGGCAATGAGCAGTTCTTC.

The chain joins TRBV7-2 to TRBJ2-7, with D uncertain. Per the germline V gene, CDR1 is SGHTA and CDR2 is FQGNSA. The CDR3 runs to 15 residues. The V end was cut by 2 bases, the J end by 5 bases, with 16 bases between. The CDR3, as DNA: TGTGCCAGCAGCTTATTGGGCCATGGAACCGACGAGCAGTACTTC. Amino acid sequence: CASSLLGHGTDEQYF.

The chain carries TRBV10-3 and TRBJ1-1; 12 positions agree with TRBD1. V was pared by 2 bases and J by 1 base, with 5 bases of the junction left unmatched. Germline V CDR1 and CDR2: ENHRY, SYGVKD. The CDR3 covers 17 residues. The CDR3 loop reads CAISEGDRGPKNTEAFF. Here the CDR3 DNA reads TGTGCCATCAGTGAGGGGGACAGGGGGCCGAAGAACACTGAAGCTTTCTTT.

This chain links TRBV5-6 with TRBJ2-3, with a tentative D call TRBD2 (6 bases). This CDR3 has 14 amino acids. Germline-derived CDR1 and CDR2 are SGHDT and YYEEEE. V gave up 0 bases and J gave up 5 bases, with 10 bases separating them. As DNA, the CDR3 is TGTGCCAGCAGCTTGGACGGGGGATTAGATACGCAGTATTTT. Translated: CASSLDGGLDTQYF.

The chain is built from TRBV27 and TRBJ2-6; D is unresolved. Between the trimmed V and J ends, which lost 2 bases and 0 bases, there was a span of 5 bases. Germline V CDR1 and CDR2: MNHEY, SMNVEV (reference sequence). The CDR3 extends over 15 amino acids. The CDR3 DNA reads TGTGCCAGCAGTTTAGGCAGCTCTGGGGCCAACGTCCTGACTTTC. Encoded protein: CASSLGSSGANVLTF.

The chain combines TRBV19 with TRBJ1-5; 9 bases fit TRBD1. CDR1 is LNHDA, CDR2 SQIVND, per germline (reference sequence). This CDR3 has 16 amino acids. The ends lost 3 bases at V and 4 bases at J; junction bases unmatched: 7. DNA for the CDR3: TGTGCCAGTAGTATCGCGGACAGGGGCAGGAATCAGCCCCAGCATTTT. Translated, it gives CASSIADRGRNQPQHF.